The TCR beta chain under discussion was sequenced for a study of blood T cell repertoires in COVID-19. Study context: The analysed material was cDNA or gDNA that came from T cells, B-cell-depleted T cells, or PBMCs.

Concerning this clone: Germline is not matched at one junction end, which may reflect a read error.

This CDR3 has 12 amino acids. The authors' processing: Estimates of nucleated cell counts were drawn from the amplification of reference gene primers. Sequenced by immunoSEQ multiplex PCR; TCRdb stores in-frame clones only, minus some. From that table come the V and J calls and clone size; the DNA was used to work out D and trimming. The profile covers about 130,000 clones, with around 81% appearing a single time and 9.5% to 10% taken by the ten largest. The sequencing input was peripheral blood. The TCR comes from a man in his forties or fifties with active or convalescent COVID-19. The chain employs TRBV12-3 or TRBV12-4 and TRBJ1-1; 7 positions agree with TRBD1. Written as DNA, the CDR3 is TGTGCAAGCAGGGGGGAGGGGACTGAAGCTTTCTTT. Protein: CASRGEGTEAFF.